The 16 T cell receptor beta chains presented below share a single source sample, sequenced in a study of T cell responses to AZD1222 COVID-19 vaccine. Repertoires were generated with immunoSEQ multiplex PCR, while TCRdb's copy carries only in-frame clones and drops some. The sample lists about 180,000 clones, approximately 90% occurring once. This specimen was peripheral blood, taken on day 0 of AZD1222 vaccination. The receptors were gathered from an adult in good health.

This rearrangement joins TRBV7-3 to TRBJ2-5, with TRBD1 matching 11 bases. This CDR3 comprises 14 residues. Germline V gene sequence: CDR1 SGHTA, CDR2 FQGTGA. The junction had 5 bases not matched to a gene; V was cut back by 6 bases and J by 5 bases. The CDR3 DNA reads TGTGCCAGCAGTAAAGGACAGGGGGCTGAGACCCAGTACTTC. It specifies CASSKGQGAETQYF.

As to this clone: The germline gene is not matched at one end of the junction; a read error may be the cause. The chain is built from TRBV2 and TRBJ2-5; 10 bases are shared with TRBD2. This CDR3 contains 17 residues. Per the germline V gene, CDR1 is SNHLY and CDR2 is FYNNEI. The CDR3 is CASSDNYRAGGQGTQYF. CDR3 coding DNA: TGTGCCAGCAGCGATAACTATCGAGCGGGGGGGCAAGGGACCCAGTACTTC.

There are a few counts of this clone. The chain recombines TRBV5-1 with TRBJ1-2; D remains unclear. Germline values: CDR1 SGHRS, CDR2 YFSETQ. V was clipped by 5 bases and J by 4 bases, with 6 bases between them. The CDR3 runs to 11 residues. CDR3 DNA sequence: TGCGCCAGCAGGGATAGCTATGGCTACACCTTC. It translates to CASRDSYGYTF.

Of note for this clone: Distinct nucleotide sequences in the sample also encode this CDR3. The gene calls are TRBV30 and TRBJ1-5; 7 bases fit TRBD1. Unmatched junction bases numbered 4, after V lost 0 bases and J lost 5 bases. Germline V lookup: CDR1 GTSNPN, CDR2 SVGIG (reference sequence). The CDR3 consists of 14 residues. The CDR3 DNA follows: TGTGCCTGGAGTGTACGAGGGGGCTATCAGCCCCAGCATTTT. Translated: CAWSVRGGYQPQHF.

The gene calls are TRBV12-5 and TRBJ2-2; the D gene is possibly TRBD2 (7 bases). V lost 9 bases, J lost 8 bases, and 19 bases lay in between. The germline V gene encodes CDR1 LGHNT and CDR2 FRNRAP. The CDR3 sequence is 14 residues long. Here the CDR3 DNA reads TGTGCTAGCAGCCCTGGGGGGGGCCCAGGGGAGCTGTTTTTT. Amino acids: CASSPGGGPGELFF.

The chain employs TRBV24-1 and TRBJ2-1, with D maybe TRBD2 (5 bases). Germline CDR1 KGHDR, CDR2 SFDVKD. With 10 bases removed from V and 11 bases from J, the gap between germline ends came to 14 bases. The CDR3 is made up of 11 amino acids. The CDR3 coding sequence is TGTGCCACGGACTTCGGGTCTCAGCAGTTCTTC. Its translation: CATDFGSQQFF.

The chain carries TRBV7-9 and TRBJ2-2, with 9 nucleotides matching TRBD1. CDR3 length equals 15 residues. In germline, CDR1 is SEHNR, CDR2 FQNEAQ (reference sequence). V shed 5 bases and J 1 base; nucleotides not matched to a gene: 2. The CDR3 protein is CASSEGQGNTGELFF. The DNA for the CDR3 is TGTGCCAGCAGCGAGGGACAGGGGAACACCGGGGAGCTGTTTTTT.

The chain joins TRBV7-8 to TRBJ1-5; D is uncertain. The CDR3 contains 12 residues. The V gene lost 1 base and the J gene lost 4 bases, with 2 bases spanning the gap. Germline loops: CDR1 SGHVS, CDR2 FQNEAQ. CDR3 nucleotides: TGTGCCAGCAGCTTAGGGAATCAGCCCCAGCATTTT. Its protein is CASSLGNQPQHF.

The rearrangement links TRBV14 to TRBJ2-5, with D perhaps TRBD1 (6 bases). Germline CDR1 is SGHDN and CDR2 is FVKESK. This CDR3 is built from 15 residues. V was shortened by 4 bases and J by 1 base, with 13 bases between the two germline ends. CDR3 region: CASSLLGQTQETQYF. The CDR3 DNA reads TGTGCCAGCAGCCTCCTCGGACAGACCCAAGAGACCCAGTACTTC.

The table lists this clone with a count of one. V gene TRBV12-3 or TRBV12-4 combines with J gene TRBJ1-2; weak D call: TRBD1 (5 bases). Trimming removed 3 bases from V and 8 bases from J, with 10 bases in between. The length of the CDR3 is 12 residues. CDR3 nucleotide sequence: TGTGCCAGCAGTTTCGGGGGATGGGGCTACACCTTC. It translates to CASSFGGWGYTF.

The chain is built from TRBV7-3 and TRBJ2-3; the match to TRBD2 covers 11 bases. The CDR3 contains 16 residues. V was pared by 6 bases and J by 4 bases, with 9 bases of the junction left unmatched. Germline CDR1 and CDR2: SGHTA and FQGTGA. Here the CDR3 reads CASSPLSGGAPDTQYF. The DNA of the CDR3 is TGTGCCAGCAGTCCACTTAGCGGGGGGGCCCCAGATACGCAGTATTTT.

The chain recombines TRBV9 with TRBJ2-2; D remains unclear. The CDR3 consists of 13 residues. Trimming shortened V by 6 bases and J by 4 bases, and 10 bases separated the two germline ends. Germline CDR1 is SGDLS and CDR2 is YYNGEE. Written as DNA, the CDR3 is TGTGCCAGCATGGACGAAGCCACCGGGGAGCTGTTTTTT. Protein product: CASMDEATGELFF.

The rearrangement links TRBV6-1 to TRBJ1-1; D gene unclear. This CDR3 has 12 residues. The germline gives CDR1 MNHNS, CDR2 SASEGT. Between the trimmed V and J ends, which lost 2 bases and 10 bases, there was a span of 11 bases. The CDR3 DNA sequence: TGTGCCAGCAGTGAATTCAAGTCGGGAGCTTTCTTT. This encodes CASSEFKSGAFF.

This clone has only one observation. This chain uses TRBV27 with TRBJ2-3; 8 bases are a match to TRBD2. From germline, CDR1 is MNHEY and CDR2 SMNVEV (reference sequence). This CDR3 comprises 17 residues. Trimming removed 1 base from V and 5 bases from J; junction bases left unmatched: 11. DNA for the CDR3: TGTGCCAGCAGTTTATGGGCCGCGGGGGGCGAGGAAGATACGCAGTATTTT. Encoded protein: CASSLWAAGGEEDTQYF.

The gene calls are TRBV7-3 and TRBJ2-1, with 9 bases that match TRBD1. Looked up from germline, CDR1 is SGHTA and CDR2 is FQGTGA. Trimming cost V 4 bases and J 9 bases; bases outside gene matches: 10. The CDR3 loop spans 15 amino acids. CDR3 sequence: CASSSNPTGGSEQFF. CDR3 DNA: TGTGCCAGCAGCTCCAACCCTACAGGGGGCAGTGAGCAGTTCTTC.

The gene calls are TRBV4-1 and TRBJ1-2; no clear D gene. The V end was cut by 1 base, the J end by 2 bases, with 14 bases between. The CDR3 consists of 16 residues. The germline V gene encodes CDR1 MGHRA and CDR2 YSYEKL. The chain's CDR3 is CASSQATMGANYGYTF. The CDR3 region has the DNA TGCGCCAGCAGCCAAGCAACGATGGGAGCCAACTATGGCTACACCTTC.